This record looks at one TCR beta chain sequence and its context. All participating donors were Caucasian adults from Nashville, Tennessee. The data stem from a study of shared clonotypes between healthy human individuals. Profiled with immunoSEQ multiplex PCR; TCRdb holds only in-frame clones, not every one. The sample has fewer than 850,000 clones, roughly 78% seen once; the top ten hold about 1.7%. Sequenced: memory CD4+ T cells sorted from blood. As for subset: CD45RA-negative fraction. The TCR comes from a woman in her twenties or thirties in good health.

CDR3: CASSSQGAPLAEAFF. The DNA for the CDR3 is TGTGCCAGCAGCTCACAGGGGGCCCCTCTCGCTGAAGCTTTCTTT. The chain combines TRBV7-2 with TRBJ1-1; 9 bases agree with TRBD1. The germline V gene has CDR1 SGHTA and CDR2 FQGNSA. This CDR3 spans 15 amino acids. Trimming cost V 4 bases and J 6 bases; bases outside gene matches: 9. The full variable domain, rest sourced from reference TRBV7-2 and TRBJ1-1, is GAGVSQSPSNKVTEKGKDVELRCDPISGHTALYWYRQSLGQGLEFLIYFQGNSAPDKSGLPSDRFSAERTGGSVSTLTIQRTQQEDSAVYLCASSSQGAPLAEAFFGQGTRLTVV.